Given below is one T cell receptor beta chain in context. This entry is derived from a study of blood T cell repertoires in COVID-19. TCRdb keeps only in-frame clones here, not all; method: immunoSEQ multiplex PCR. The sample lists fewer than 500,000 clones, more than 70% occurring once. The V and J ends lost 0 bases and 3 bases respectively, with 9 bases between them. The CDR3 consists of 15 residues. Germline CDR1 LGHNA, CDR2 YSLEER. The sequenced sample consisted of PBMCs or T cells enriched from blood (not recorded which). The clonotype comes from a man aged 25 to 45 who had recovered from COVID-19. This sequence joins TRBV4-3 and TRBJ1-5; D unresolved. The CDR3 loop reads CASSQEWRDNQPQHF. The DNA of the CDR3 is TGCGCCAGCAGCCAAGAGTGGCGGGACAATCAGCCCCAGCATTTT.